Shown below are 22 T cell receptor beta chains from a single sample sequenced in a study of T cell responses to AZD1222 COVID-19 vaccine. Profiled with immunoSEQ multiplex PCR; TCRdb holds only in-frame clones, not every one. In the table there are under 140,000 clones, over 75% of which are singletons. The sample in question was peripheral blood, obtained on day 0 of AZD1222 vaccination. The source is an adult in good health.

The rearrangement uses TRBV18 and TRBJ1-1; D is possibly TRBD1 (6 bases). Germline-derived CDR1 and CDR2 are KGHSH and LQKENI. CDR3 length: 14 residues. V was shortened by 6 bases and J by 1 base, with 12 bases between the two germline ends. Written as DNA, the CDR3 is TGTGCCAGCTCCGCGACAGGCCGGAACACTGAAGCTTTCTTT. Encoded protein: CASSATGRNTEAFF.

There are a few counts of this clone. The rearrangement joins TRBV29-1 to TRBJ1-1, with 8 bases matching TRBD1. Germline V gene lookup returns CDR1 SQVTM and CDR2 ANQGSEA. With 6 bases clipped from V and 4 bases from J, the junction kept 10 bases outside the gene matches. This CDR3 contains 14 residues. The CDR3 DNA is TGCAGCGTCCCGGGACAGGAAAAGGTCACTGAAGCTTTCTTT. It translates to CSVPGQEKVTEAFF.

The chain has TRBV9 and TRBJ2-3, with D possibly being TRBD1 (5 bases). This CDR3 has 12 amino acids. Between the trimmed V and J ends, which lost 6 bases and 6 bases, there was a span of 11 bases. In germline, CDR1 is SGDLS, CDR2 YYNGEE. As DNA, the CDR3 is TGTGCCAGCACTGGGGCAGGGGATACGCAGTATTTT. This codes for CASTGAGDTQYF.

The chain uses TRBV7-2 and TRBJ1-5; TRBD1 might be the D (6 bases). In germline, CDR1 is SGHTA, CDR2 FQGNSA. The CDR3 totals 14 residues. V was pared by 5 bases and J by 3 bases, with 11 bases between. CDR3 DNA: TGTGCCAGCAGCCAGGACAGCTCCAATCAGCCCCAGCATTTT. Translation: CASSQDSSNQPQHF. Using reference TRBV7-2 and TRBJ1-5 for the parts outside the CDR3, the full variable domain is GAGVSQSPSNKVTEKGKDVELRCDPISGHTALYWYRQSLGQGLEFLIYFQGNSAPDKSGLPSDRFSAERTGGSVSTLTIQRTQQEDSAVYLCASSQDSSNQPQHFGDGTRLSIL.

The chain uses TRBV28 and TRBJ1-5; D not certain. Germline CDR1 is MDHEN and CDR2 is SYDVKM. The CDR3 covers 16 residues. The V gene lost 4 bases and the J gene lost 9 bases, with 22 bases spanning the gap. In DNA, the CDR3 is TGTGCCAGCAGTTCGAATCAAGGGCTAGGGAATTTGCCCCAGCATTTT. As protein: CASSSNQGLGNLPQHF.

The chain has TRBV2 and TRBJ2-3, with D possibly TRBD1 on 6 matching bases. The CDR3 loop spans 14 amino acids. The V end lost 4 bases, the J end lost 2 bases, and 10 bases lay between the germline ends. Looked up from germline, CDR1 is SNHLY and CDR2 is FYNNEI. The CDR3 is CASSVQGPTDTQYF. The CDR3 coding sequence is TGTGCCAGCAGTGTACAGGGACCCACAGATACGCAGTATTTT.

The chain employs TRBV28 and TRBJ1-2, with D possibly being TRBD1 (6 bases). Trimming took off 2 bases at V and 8 bases at J, with 15 bases between the two ends. Germline V lookup: CDR1 MDHEN, CDR2 SYDVKM. The CDR3 is made up of 14 amino acids. Here the CDR3 reads CASSLIQGVGGYTF. CDR3 bases: TGTGCCAGCAGTTTAATACAGGGAGTTGGAGGCTACACCTTC.

The chain combines TRBV27 with TRBJ1-1; D unresolved. Trimming shortened V by 1 base and J by 4 bases, and 7 bases separated the two germline ends. In germline, CDR1 is MNHEY, CDR2 SMNVEV (reference sequence). CDR3 length equals 13 residues. The CDR3 DNA reads as TGTGCCAGCAGTTTATACTGGAGCACTGAAGCTTTCTTT. Translating gives CASSLYWSTEAFF.

This sequence joins TRBV2 and TRBJ1-6, with D unclear. The V gene lost 6 bases and the J gene lost 6 bases, with 3 bases spanning the gap. Germline assignment: CDR1 SNHLY and CDR2 FYNNEI. The CDR3 covers 11 residues. CDR3 in DNA: TGTGCCAGCAGGGTTAATTCACCCCTCCACTTT. Protein: CASRVNSPLHF.

This clone was observed many times. The genes are TRBV7-9 and TRBJ2-7; possibly TRBD1 for D (6 bases). V lost 5 bases, J lost 4 bases, and 12 bases lay in between. This CDR3 has 13 amino acids. The germline gives CDR1 SEHNR, CDR2 FQNEAQ (reference sequence). The CDR3 loop is CASSPGTQYEQYF. DNA of the CDR3: TGTGCCAGCAGCCCCGGGACACAGTACGAGCAGTACTTC.

In this sample, this clone turned up once. V usage is TRBV11-2 and J usage is TRBJ2-1, with D possibly being TRBD2 (5 bases). The CDR3 runs to 16 residues. Deletions cut 2 bases from V and 1 base from J, with 12 bases between. Germline-derived CDR1 and CDR2 are SGHAT and FQNNGV. For the CDR3, the DNA is TGTGCCAGCAGCTTATTGCGGGCAGGATCCTACAATGAGCAGTTCTTC. Its translation is CASSLLRAGSYNEQFF.

CDR3 nucleotides: TGTGCCAGCAGGATTAGCGGGCAAGAGACCCAGTACTTC. Residues: CASRISGQETQYF. The chain recombines TRBV28 with TRBJ2-5, with 7 bases that match TRBD2. The CDR3 extends over 13 amino acids. Germline V gene data show CDR1 as MDHEN and CDR2 as SYDVKM. With 6 bases clipped from V and 2 bases from J, the junction kept 3 bases outside the gene matches.

The chain joins TRBV12-5 to TRBJ1-3; 7 bases align to TRBD1. CDR1 is LGHNT, CDR2 FRNRAP, per germline. CDR3 length: 15 residues. Trimming removed 6 bases from V and 2 bases from J; junction bases left unmatched: 7. Here the CDR3 reads CASGRGGVAGNTIYF. In DNA form, the CDR3 reads TGTGCTAGTGGACGAGGGGGCGTAGCTGGAAACACCATATATTTT. Drawing the rest from reference TRBV12-5 and TRBJ1-3, the complete variable domain is DARVTQTPRHKVTEMGQEVTMRCQPILGHNTVFWYRQTMMQGLELLAYFRNRAPLDDSGMPKDRFSAEMPDATLATLKIQPSEPRDSAVYFCASGRGGVAGNTIYFGEGSWLTVV.

This clone appeared a single time. This chain connects TRBV7-2 to TRBJ2-2; 7 bases fit TRBD1. The CDR3 is made up of 15 amino acids. Germline trimming cut 5 bases from V and 6 bases from J; bases unmatched to any gene: 9. In germline, CDR1 is SGHTA, CDR2 FQGNSA. DNA of the CDR3: TGTGCCAGCAGCCCCAGACAGGGTTATGCCGGGGAGCTGTTTTTT. It is translated as CASSPRQGYAGELFF.

This clone was seen a single time. The rearrangement links TRBV6-5 to TRBJ1-2; no clear D gene. The CDR3 length is 14 residues. Trimming left V 0 bases short and J 3 bases short, with 8 bases between. Per the germline V gene, CDR1 is MNHEY and CDR2 is SVGAGI. CDR3 protein: CASSYSTGDYGYTF. In DNA, the CDR3 is TGTGCCAGCAGTTACTCGACCGGGGACTATGGCTACACCTTC.

The chain is built from TRBV12-3 or TRBV12-4 and TRBJ2-2; D uncertain. This CDR3 is built from 12 residues. V lost 5 bases, J lost 7 bases, and 8 bases lay in between. DNA of the CDR3: TGTGCCAGCAGTAATGGGTTCGGGGAGCTGTTTTTT. Protein: CASSNGFGELFF.

This chain connects TRBV4-3 to TRBJ2-7; possibly TRBD1 for D (6 bases). The ends were cut back, 0 bases at V and 6 bases at J, with 15 bases in the middle. Per the germline V gene, CDR1 is LGHNA and CDR2 is YSLEER. CDR3 length: 15 amino acids. CDR3 bases: TGCGCCAGCAGCCAAGATAAACAGGGTATGGGCGAGCAGTACTTC. Protein sequence: CASSQDKQGMGEQYF.

The rearrangement uses TRBV19 and TRBJ1-1; 7 nucleotides agree with TRBD1. CDR3 size: 13 residues. CDR1 is LNHDA and CDR2 is SQIVND in the germline V gene (reference sequence). V trimming: 7 bases; J trimming: 5 bases; junction bases outside the gene matches: 7. The DNA for the CDR3 is TGTGCCAGTAACAAGGGGGCTTGGACTGAAGCTTTCTTT. The encoded protein is CASNKGAWTEAFF.

This clone was recorded once. The CDR3 coding sequence is TGTGCCAGCAGTTATCGAGCGGGGGGTCCCTACGAGCAGTACTTC. Translating gives CASSYRAGGPYEQYF. The V call is TRBV6-2 or TRBV6-3, the J call TRBJ2-7; 9 bases match TRBD2. The CDR3 has 15 amino acids. CDR1 MNHEY and CDR2 SVGEGT come from the germline V gene. Trimming took 3 bases from V and 2 from J; bases not matched to a gene: 5.

The V gene is TRBV19, the J gene TRBJ2-2; 10 nucleotides align to TRBD1. V was clipped by 6 bases and J by 3 bases; unmatched bases: 4. Germline values: CDR1 LNHDA, CDR2 SQIVND (reference sequence). This CDR3 spans 15 amino acids. The CDR3, as DNA: TGTGCCAGTAGGTGGGACAGGGGATACACCGGGGAGCTGTTTTTT. Amino acids: CASRWDRGYTGELFF.

This clone was observed a few times. The chain uses TRBV7-9 and TRBJ2-5; 10 bases are a match to TRBD1. Germline V gene data show CDR1 as SEHNR and CDR2 as FQNEAQ (reference sequence). The V and J ends lost 5 bases and 5 bases, in that order; junction bases with no gene match: 11. The CDR3 is made up of 16 amino acids. Here the CDR3 DNA reads TGTGCCAGCAGCCTAGGGGACAGGGGAACCCGGGAGACCCAGTACTTC. It codes for CASSLGDRGTRETQYF. Full variable domain (outside the CDR3, taken from reference TRBV7-9 and TRBJ2-5): DTGVSQNPRHKITKRGQNVTFRCDPISEHNRLYWYRQTLGQGPEFLTYFQNEAQLEKSRLLSDRFSAERPKGSFSTLEIQRTEQGDSAMYLCASSLGDRGTRETQYFGPGTRLLVL.

The chain employs TRBV27 and TRBJ1-2; D gene unclear. In germline, CDR1 is MNHEY, CDR2 SMNVEV (reference sequence). This CDR3 contains 13 residues. The V and J ends lost 8 bases and 6 bases respectively, with 16 bases between them. CDR3 DNA sequence: TGTGCCAGCGCCCGACATCTGGAGGATGGCTACACCTTC. Amino acids: CASARHLEDGYTF.